Presented here are 24 T cell receptor beta chains from one specimen sequenced in a study of CD4 T cells in relation to SARS-CoV-2 and coronaviruses. These receptors' targets are unknown. Sequenced by immunoSEQ multiplex PCR; TCRdb stores in-frame clones only, minus some. Among 30,000 to 40,000 clones, more than 60% were seen once, and the ten largest hold just over 20%. The sample consisted of memory CD4+ T cells from PBMCs, cultured in vitro. These receptors were taken from an adult with COVID-19.

This clone was seen more than once but under ten times. The chain is built from TRBV28 and TRBJ2-6, with D uncertain. Germline V lookup: CDR1 MDHEN, CDR2 SYDVKM. V lost 6 bases to trimming and J lost 2 bases, with 8 bases between them. The length of the CDR3 is 14 residues. The CDR3 is CASRTGTGANVLTF. The CDR3 DNA reads as TGTGCCAGCAGAACGGGCACTGGGGCCAACGTCCTGACTTTC.

The sample holds one count of this clone. The chain joins TRBV18 to TRBJ2-3; D might be TRBD1 (5 bases). V lost 2 bases, J lost 3 bases, and 12 bases lay in between. The length of the CDR3 is 15 residues. Germline V gene sequence: CDR1 KGHSH, CDR2 LQKENI. CDR3 residues: CASSPFVGVTDTQYF. Written as DNA, the CDR3 is TGTGCCAGCTCACCATTCGTAGGGGTTACAGATACGCAGTATTTT.

The genes are TRBV6-5 and TRBJ2-7, with 9 nucleotides matching TRBD1. The CDR3 loop spans 14 amino acids. After removal of 10 bases from V and 2 bases from J, the junction contained 9 bases not matched to a gene. Germline V CDR1 and CDR2: MNHEY, SVGAGI. The CDR3 region has the DNA TGTGCCACCGCCGGAAGGACAGGGGCCTACGAGCAGTACTTC. Protein product: CATAGRTGAYEQYF.

The table lists this clone with a few counts. The rearrangement links TRBV6-2 or TRBV6-3 to TRBJ2-5; no clear D gene. The CDR3 length is 12 residues. V was shortened by 3 bases and J by 2 bases, with 4 bases between the two germline ends. In germline, CDR1 is MNHEY, CDR2 SVGEGT. The CDR3 DNA sequence: TGTGCCAGCAGTTATGGTCAAGAGACCCAGTACTTC. Its translation is CASSYGQETQYF.

The sample holds a few counts of this clone. The rearrangement links TRBV7-3 to TRBJ1-1; D gene unclear. Deletions cut 6 bases from V and 10 bases from J, with 18 bases between. Germline CDR1 is SGHTA and CDR2 is FQGTGA. CDR3 size: 13 residues. The DNA for the CDR3 is TGTGCCAGCAGGGTGACGAACGACGCGGGAGCTTTCTTT. It yields the protein CASRVTNDAGAFF.

This chain joins TRBV7-8 and TRBJ1-1; D ambiguous. Trimming removed 2 bases at V and 4 bases at J, with 11 bases between. This CDR3 has 14 amino acids. Germline CDR1 reads SGHVS; CDR2 reads FQNEAQ. CDR3 DNA: TGTGCCAGCAGCTTACAGACAACGATCACTGAAGCTTTCTTT. It translates to CASSLQTTITEAFF.

J is TRBJ1-2 and V is TRBV18; 8 nucleotides match TRBD1. The germline V gene has CDR1 KGHSH and CDR2 LQKENI. V lost 6 bases to trimming and J lost 1 base; unmatched junction nucleotides: 4. This CDR3 is built from 14 residues. This chain's CDR3 is CASSPTGVNYGYTF. CDR3 nucleotide sequence: TGTGCCAGCTCCCCGACAGGGGTTAACTATGGCTACACCTTC.

The chain carries TRBV27 and TRBJ1-5; 9 bases fit TRBD1. CDR1 and CDR2 from the germline V gene are MNHEY and SMNVEV (reference sequence). V was clipped by 6 bases and J by 6 bases; unmatched bases: 3. The CDR3 extends over 13 amino acids. The CDR3 nucleotides are TGTGCCAGCAGCCGACAGGGGGGTCAGCCCCAGCATTTT. Translation: CASSRQGGQPQHF.

In this sample, this clone turned up a few times. The rearrangement joins TRBV7-9 to TRBJ2-1; D is perhaps TRBD1 (6 bases). The V and J ends lost 6 bases and 1 base respectively, with 19 bases between them. Germline values: CDR1 SEHNR, CDR2 FQNEAQ (reference sequence). The CDR3 length is 17 residues. For the CDR3, the DNA is TGTGCCAGCAGTACCCCGCAGGAACAGGGTTCCTACAATGAGCAGTTCTTC. Protein product: CASSTPQEQGSYNEQFF.

The chain has TRBV28 and TRBJ2-7; 8 bases are shared with TRBD1. This CDR3 has 15 residues. V shed 2 bases and J 3 bases; nucleotides not matched to a gene: 6. The germline gives CDR1 MDHEN, CDR2 SYDVKM. The CDR3 sequence is CASSLDRGLFYEQYF. DNA for the CDR3: TGTGCCAGCAGTTTAGACAGGGGTTTGTTCTACGAGCAGTACTTC.

V gene TRBV19 combines with J gene TRBJ2-1, with 10 bases lining up with TRBD2. Germline CDR1 and CDR2: LNHDA and SQIVND (reference sequence). The CDR3 consists of 15 residues. J was trimmed by 3 bases and V by 4 bases; bases with no gene match: 3. The CDR3: CASSRAGGLYNEQFF. CDR3 bases: TGTGCCAGTAGTAGAGCGGGAGGGCTCTACAATGAGCAGTTCTTC.

This chain joins TRBV10-2 and TRBJ2-2; no reliable D call. V was clipped by 0 bases and J by 2 bases, with 7 bases between them. Germline V CDR1 and CDR2: WSHSY, SAAADI. The CDR3 contains 15 residues. CDR3: CASSESSPNTGELFF. The CDR3 DNA follows: TGCGCCAGCAGTGAGTCGAGTCCCAACACCGGGGAGCTGTTTTTT.

The genes are TRBV7-9 and TRBJ2-7; D may be TRBD2 (6 bases). V lost 1 base and J 3 bases, leaving 13 bases between the germline ends. CDR1 and CDR2 from the germline V gene are SEHNR and FQNEAQ (reference sequence). CDR3 length: 15 amino acids. The DNA of the CDR3 is TGTGCCAGCAGCTTAGGGGACTTCCCCGACTACGAGCAGTACTTC. It codes for CASSLGDFPDYEQYF.

This clone was seen only once. The V call is TRBV14, the J call TRBJ2-3; maybe TRBD1 (5 bases). CDR3 size: 13 residues. CDR1 and CDR2 (germline): SGHDN, FVKESK. V lost 6 bases to trimming and J lost 2 bases, with 9 bases between them. CDR3 protein: CASRIQATDTQYF. CDR3 DNA: TGTGCCAGCAGAATACAGGCCACAGATACGCAGTATTTT.

V gene TRBV5-4 combines with J gene TRBJ2-5, with D perhaps matching TRBD1 (7 bases). The CDR3 covers 13 residues. The V gene's germline CDR1 is SGHNT and CDR2 YYREEE (reference sequence). V lost 4 bases and J lost 4, with 11 bases in between. This CDR3 reads CASSPQGGETQYF. Here the CDR3 DNA reads TGTGCCAGCAGCCCCCAGGGGGGAGAGACCCAGTACTTC.

This clone was seen a handful of times. This chain uses TRBV14 with TRBJ1-5; 8 nucleotides agree with TRBD1. V lost 0 bases, J lost 0 bases, and 1 base stayed unmatched. The CDR3 runs 16 residues. Germline V gene sequence: CDR1 SGHDN, CDR2 FVKESK. In DNA form, the CDR3 reads TGTGCCAGCAGCCAAGAACAGGGGGTTAGCAATCAGCCCCAGCATTTT. Its translation is CASSQEQGVSNQPQHF.

The genes are TRBV3-1 (or the pseudogene TRBV3-2) and TRBJ2-1; TRBD2 might be the D (5 bases). CDR1 is LGHDT, CDR2 YNNKEL, per germline (reference sequence). The V gene lost 8 bases and the J gene lost 13 bases, with 15 bases spanning the gap. The length of the CDR3 is 11 residues. CDR3 bases: TGTGCCAGCGGGGAAAGCGGCCCCCAGTTCTTC. This translates into CASGESGPQFF.

The chain combines TRBV19 with TRBJ2-2; the D gene is possibly TRBD2 (5 bases). V was clipped by 3 bases and J by 1 base, with 6 bases between them. The CDR3 length is 14 residues. Germline-derived CDR1 and CDR2 are LNHDA and SQIVND (reference sequence). The CDR3 bases are TGTGCCAGTAGTATTGCGGGGAACACCGGGGAGCTGTTTTTT. Amino acids: CASSIAGNTGELFF.

The rearrangement uses TRBV24-1 and TRBJ2-3; 7 bases match TRBD2. The V gene end was trimmed by 7 bases and the J gene end by 5 bases; junction bases not matched to a gene: 8. The germline gives CDR1 KGHDR, CDR2 SFDVKD. The CDR3 totals 14 residues. In nucleotides, the CDR3 is TGTGCCACCAGGGCGGGAGATGCTGTAGATACGCAGTATTTT. It translates to CATRAGDAVDTQYF.

The V call is TRBV27, the J call TRBJ2-7; no clear D. Germline V lookup: CDR1 MNHEY, CDR2 SMNVEV (reference sequence). CDR3 size: 12 residues. Trimming took 1 base from V and 7 from J, leaving 8 bases between them. CDR3 sequence reads: CASSLYGNEQYF. The CDR3 coding sequence is TGTGCCAGCAGTTTATATGGGAATGAGCAGTACTTC.

The chain joins TRBV7-2 to TRBJ2-7, with 7 bases fitting TRBD1. CDR3 length: 14 amino acids. CDR1 SGHTA and CDR2 FQGNSA come from the germline V gene. The ends lost 8 bases at V and 0 bases at J; junction bases unmatched: 7. The CDR3 nucleotides are TGTGCCAGCCTCCGGGACAGCAACTCCTACGAGCAGTACTTC. It encodes CASLRDSNSYEQYF.

This clone was found once. This chain links TRBV18 with TRBJ1-5; 7 bases agree with TRBD1. The CDR3 covers 13 residues. CDR1 and CDR2 (germline): KGHSH, LQKENI. With V trimmed by 8 bases and J by 5 bases, 6 bases remained unmatched. The CDR3 coding sequence is TGTGCCAGCGGGGAGGGGGCACATCAGCCCCAGCATTTT. Protein sequence: CASGEGAHQPQHF.

The sample holds one count of this clone. This chain links TRBV6-1 with TRBJ2-7; a weak D match, TRBD1 (6 bases). The CDR3 extends over 19 amino acids. CDR1 and CDR2 (germline): MNHNS, SASEGT. V was clipped by 1 base and J by 0 bases, with 22 bases between them. The CDR3 nucleotides read TGTGCCAGCAGTGAAGTCGGGACATGGTCCGTATGGTTCTCCTACGAGCAGTACTTC. Encoded protein: CASSEVGTWSVWFSYEQYF.

V is TRBV9 and J is TRBJ2-3; TRBD2 aligns across 9 bases. V trimming: 3 bases; J trimming: 3 bases; junction bases outside the gene matches: 8. Per the germline V gene, CDR1 is SGDLS and CDR2 is YYNGEE. This CDR3 contains 16 residues. The CDR3 protein is CASSAVSGSGTDTQYF. CDR3 in DNA: TGTGCCAGCAGCGCCGTTAGCGGGAGTGGTACAGATACGCAGTATTTT.